This T cell receptor beta chain was identified in a study of shared clonotypes between healthy human individuals. The length of the CDR3 is 12 residues. The V and J ends lost 3 bases and 10 bases, in that order; junction bases with no gene match: 6. Germline loops: CDR1 MNHEY, CDR2 SVGAGI. Produced via immunoSEQ multiplex PCR; TCRdb's table is partial and in-frame only. Among a few million clones listed, around nine tenths were seen once. The specimen was naive CD4+ T cells sorted from blood. Subset given: CD45RA+ positively selected. The chain is built from TRBV6-5 and TRBJ2-7, with 7 bases that match TRBD1. The receptor comes from a man between 18 and 35 years old in good health. Here the CDR3 DNA reads TGTGCCAGCAGTTATCTAGGGGGCTCTCAGTACTTC. Amino acids: CASSYLGGSQYF.